This entry features one T cell receptor beta chain sequence. The sample comes from a study of T cells expressing NK-cell markers. About the study: Eight donors were sequenced, seven testing HCMV-seropositive and one testing seronegative.

The CDR3 extends over 14 amino acids. TCRdb derives one entry per CDR3 protein from the 5' RACE reads, leaving out DNA. The sample totals about 540,000 distinct CDR3 sequences. This rearrangement joins TRBV12-3 or TRBV12-4 to TRBJ1-1. The sequenced sample consisted of blood T cells: a sorted CD56 or NKG2C T cell subset, CD4+ or CD8+ T cells, or bulk PBMC T cells (not recorded which). This sequence originates from a man aged 18 to 35 in good health. This chain's CDR3 is CASSLTTMNTEAFF.